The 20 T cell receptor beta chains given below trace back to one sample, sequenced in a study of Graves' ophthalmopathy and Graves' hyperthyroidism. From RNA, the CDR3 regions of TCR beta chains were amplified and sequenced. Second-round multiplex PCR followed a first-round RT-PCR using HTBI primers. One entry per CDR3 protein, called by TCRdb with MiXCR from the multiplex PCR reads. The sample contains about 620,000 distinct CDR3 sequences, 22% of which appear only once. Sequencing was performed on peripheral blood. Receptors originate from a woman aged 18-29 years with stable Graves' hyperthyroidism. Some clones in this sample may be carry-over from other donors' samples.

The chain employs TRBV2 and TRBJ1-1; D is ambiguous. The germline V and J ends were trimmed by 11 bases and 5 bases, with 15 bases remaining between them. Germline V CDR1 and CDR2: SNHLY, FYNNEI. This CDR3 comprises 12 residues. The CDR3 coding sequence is TGTGCCGGGCGGCGGGGAGAGACTGAAGCTTTCTTT. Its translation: CAGRRGETEAFF. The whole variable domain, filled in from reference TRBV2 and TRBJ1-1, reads EPEVTQTPSHQVTQMGQEVILRCVPISNHLYFYWYRQILGQKVEFLVSFYNNEISEKSEIFDDQFSVERPDGSNFTLKIRSTKLEDSAMYFCAGRRGETEAFFGQGTRLTVV.

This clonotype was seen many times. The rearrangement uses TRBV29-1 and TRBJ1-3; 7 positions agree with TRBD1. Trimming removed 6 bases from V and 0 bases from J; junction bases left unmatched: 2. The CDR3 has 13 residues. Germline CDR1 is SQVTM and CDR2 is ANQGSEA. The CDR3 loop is CSVDRVSGNTIYF. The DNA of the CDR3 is TGCAGCGTCGACAGGGTCTCTGGAAACACCATATATTTT.

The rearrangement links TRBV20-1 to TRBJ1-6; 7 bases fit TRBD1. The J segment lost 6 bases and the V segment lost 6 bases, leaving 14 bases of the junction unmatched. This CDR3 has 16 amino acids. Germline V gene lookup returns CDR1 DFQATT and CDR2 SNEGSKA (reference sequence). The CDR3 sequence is CSANSNRGLSNSPLHF. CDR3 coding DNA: TGCAGTGCCAATTCTAACAGGGGATTGAGTAATTCACCCCTCCACTTT.

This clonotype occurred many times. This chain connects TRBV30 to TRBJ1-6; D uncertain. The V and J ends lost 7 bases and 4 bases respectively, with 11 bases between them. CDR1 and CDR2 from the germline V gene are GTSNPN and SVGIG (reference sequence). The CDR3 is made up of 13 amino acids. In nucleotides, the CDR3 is TGTGCCTCCCATGGGGAATATAATTCACCCCTCCACTTT. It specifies CASHGEYNSPLHF.

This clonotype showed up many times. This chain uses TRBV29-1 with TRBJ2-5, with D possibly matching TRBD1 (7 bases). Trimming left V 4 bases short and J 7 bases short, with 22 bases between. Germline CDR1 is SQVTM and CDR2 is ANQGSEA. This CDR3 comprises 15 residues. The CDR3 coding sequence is TGCAGCGTTGTGGTCGGAGGGGGCAGGGCTGGGACCCAGTACTTC. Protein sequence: CSVVVGGGRAGTQYF.

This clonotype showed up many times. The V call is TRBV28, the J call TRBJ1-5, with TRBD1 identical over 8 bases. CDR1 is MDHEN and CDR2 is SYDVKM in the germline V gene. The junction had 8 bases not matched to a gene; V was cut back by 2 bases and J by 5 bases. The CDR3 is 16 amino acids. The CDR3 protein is CASSLRGQGFYQPQHF. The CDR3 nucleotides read TGTGCCAGCAGTTTACGAGGACAGGGCTTTTATCAGCCCCAGCATTTT.

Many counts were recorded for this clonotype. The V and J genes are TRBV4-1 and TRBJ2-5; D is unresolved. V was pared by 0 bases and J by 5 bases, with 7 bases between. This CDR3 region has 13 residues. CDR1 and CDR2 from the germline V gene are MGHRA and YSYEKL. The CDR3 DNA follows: TGCGCCAGCAGCCAAGATTTGGTGGAGACCCAGTACTTC. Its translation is CASSQDLVETQYF.

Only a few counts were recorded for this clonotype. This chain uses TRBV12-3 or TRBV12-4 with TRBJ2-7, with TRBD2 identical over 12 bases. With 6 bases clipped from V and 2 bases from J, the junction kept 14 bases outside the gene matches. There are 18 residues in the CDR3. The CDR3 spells CASSNNARLAGGPYEQYF. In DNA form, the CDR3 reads TGTGCCAGCAGCAATAATGCCCGGCTAGCGGGAGGGCCCTACGAGCAGTACTTC.

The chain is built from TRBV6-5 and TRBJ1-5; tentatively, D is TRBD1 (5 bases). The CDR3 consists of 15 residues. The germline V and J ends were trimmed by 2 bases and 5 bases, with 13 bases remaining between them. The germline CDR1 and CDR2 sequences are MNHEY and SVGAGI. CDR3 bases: TGTGCCAGCAGTTACGACGCCGGGGCGCATCAGCCCCAGCATTTT. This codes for CASSYDAGAHQPQHF.

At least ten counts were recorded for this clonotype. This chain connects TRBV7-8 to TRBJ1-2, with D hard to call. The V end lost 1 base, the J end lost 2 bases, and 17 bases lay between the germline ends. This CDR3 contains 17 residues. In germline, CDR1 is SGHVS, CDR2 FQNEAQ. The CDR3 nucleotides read TGTGCCAGCAGCTTAGGACGAGTTCGGCCGACCAACTATGGCTACACCTTC. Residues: CASSLGRVRPTNYGYTF.

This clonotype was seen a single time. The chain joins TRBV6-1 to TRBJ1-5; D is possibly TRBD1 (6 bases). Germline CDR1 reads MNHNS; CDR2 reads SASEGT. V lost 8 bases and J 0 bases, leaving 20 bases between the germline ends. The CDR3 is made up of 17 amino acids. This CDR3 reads CASDFNREGGSNQPQHF. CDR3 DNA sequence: TGTGCCAGCGATTTTAACAGGGAAGGGGGTAGCAATCAGCCCCAGCATTTT.

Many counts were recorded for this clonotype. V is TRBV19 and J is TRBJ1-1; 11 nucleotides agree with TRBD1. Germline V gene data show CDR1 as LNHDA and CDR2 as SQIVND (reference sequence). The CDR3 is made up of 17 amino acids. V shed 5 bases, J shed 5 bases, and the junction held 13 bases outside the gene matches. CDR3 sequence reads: CASSLYAGTGGLTEAFF. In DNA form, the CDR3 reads TGTGCCAGTAGTCTCTACGCCGGGACAGGGGGTCTAACTGAAGCTTTCTTT.

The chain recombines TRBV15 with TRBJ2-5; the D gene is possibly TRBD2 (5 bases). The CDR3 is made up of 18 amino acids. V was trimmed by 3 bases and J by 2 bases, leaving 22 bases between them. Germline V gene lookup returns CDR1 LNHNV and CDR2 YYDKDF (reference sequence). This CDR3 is CATSSSRGTDTKQETQYF. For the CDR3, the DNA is TGTGCCACCAGCAGTTCCCGGGGAACGGATACGAAACAAGAGACCCAGTACTTC.

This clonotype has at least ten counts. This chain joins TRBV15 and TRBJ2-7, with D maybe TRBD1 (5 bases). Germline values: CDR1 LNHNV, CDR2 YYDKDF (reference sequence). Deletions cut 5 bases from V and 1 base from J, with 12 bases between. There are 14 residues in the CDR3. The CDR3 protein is CATSVRRESYEQYF. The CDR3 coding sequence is TGTGCCACCAGCGTCCGCAGGGAATCCTACGAGCAGTACTTC.

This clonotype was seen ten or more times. The CDR3 nucleotides read TGTGCCAGCACCTTAGGGGTACAAGAGACCCAGTACTTC. Its protein is CASTLGVQETQYF. This chain connects TRBV28 to TRBJ2-5, with D possibly being TRBD1 (5 bases). CDR1 and CDR2 (germline): MDHEN, SYDVKM. The CDR3 contains 13 residues. The V gene lost 7 bases and the J gene lost 2 bases, with 11 bases spanning the gap.

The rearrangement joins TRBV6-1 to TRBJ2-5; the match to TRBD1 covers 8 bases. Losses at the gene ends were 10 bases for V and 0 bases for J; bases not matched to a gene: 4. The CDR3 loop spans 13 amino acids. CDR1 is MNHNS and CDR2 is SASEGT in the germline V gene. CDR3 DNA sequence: TGTGCCACGACAGGGGAGTACCAAGAGACCCAGTACTTC. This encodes CATTGEYQETQYF.

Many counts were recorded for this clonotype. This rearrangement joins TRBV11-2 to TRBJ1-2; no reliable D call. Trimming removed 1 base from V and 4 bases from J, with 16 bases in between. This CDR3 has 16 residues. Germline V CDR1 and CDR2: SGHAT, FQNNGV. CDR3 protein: CASSLGTASRSYGYTF. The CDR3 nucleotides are TGTGCCAGCAGCTTAGGGACGGCGAGTAGGAGCTATGGCTACACCTTC. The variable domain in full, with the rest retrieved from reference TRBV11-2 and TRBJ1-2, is EAGVAQSPRYKIIEKRQSVAFWCNPISGHATLYWYQQILGQGPKLLIQFQNNGVVDDSQLPKDRFSAERLKGVDSTLKIQPAKLEDSAVYLCASSLGTASRSYGYTFGSGTRLTVV.

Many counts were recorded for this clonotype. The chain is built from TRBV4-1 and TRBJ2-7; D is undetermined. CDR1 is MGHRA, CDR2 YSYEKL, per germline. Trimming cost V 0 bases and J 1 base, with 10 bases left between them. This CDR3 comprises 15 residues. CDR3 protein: CASSQDSDGSYEQYF. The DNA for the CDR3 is TGCGCCAGCAGCCAAGATTCGGACGGATCCTACGAGCAGTACTTC.

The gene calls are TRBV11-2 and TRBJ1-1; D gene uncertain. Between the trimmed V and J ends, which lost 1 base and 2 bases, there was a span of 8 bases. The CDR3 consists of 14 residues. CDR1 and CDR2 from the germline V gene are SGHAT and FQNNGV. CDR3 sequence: CASSLVWVNTEAFF. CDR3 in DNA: TGTGCCAGCAGCTTAGTATGGGTCAACACTGAAGCTTTCTTT.

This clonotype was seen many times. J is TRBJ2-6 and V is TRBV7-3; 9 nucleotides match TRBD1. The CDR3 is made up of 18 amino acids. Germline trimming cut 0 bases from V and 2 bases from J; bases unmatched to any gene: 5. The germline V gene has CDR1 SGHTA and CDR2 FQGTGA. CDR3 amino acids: CASSLTFDRGAGANVLTF. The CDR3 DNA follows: TGTGCCAGCAGCTTAACTTTTGACAGGGGGGCTGGGGCCAACGTCCTGACTTTC.